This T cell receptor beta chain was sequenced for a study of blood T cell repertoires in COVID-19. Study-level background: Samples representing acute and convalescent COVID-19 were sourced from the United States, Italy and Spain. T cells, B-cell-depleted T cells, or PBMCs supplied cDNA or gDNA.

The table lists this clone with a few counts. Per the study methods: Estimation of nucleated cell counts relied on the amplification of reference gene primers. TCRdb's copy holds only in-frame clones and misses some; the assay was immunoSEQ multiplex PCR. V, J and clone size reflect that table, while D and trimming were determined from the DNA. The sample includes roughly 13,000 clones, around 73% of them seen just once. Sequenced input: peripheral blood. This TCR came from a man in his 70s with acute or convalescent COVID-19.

The CDR3 reads CSVNSGTGELFF. Written as DNA, the CDR3 is TGCAGCGTGAATAGCGGCACCGGGGAGCTGTTTTTT. The chain is built from TRBV29-1 and TRBJ2-2; the D gene is possibly TRBD2 (6 bases). There are 12 residues in the CDR3. Trimming removed 6 bases at V and 4 bases at J, with 9 bases between. The germline gives CDR1 SQVTM, CDR2 ANQGSEA.